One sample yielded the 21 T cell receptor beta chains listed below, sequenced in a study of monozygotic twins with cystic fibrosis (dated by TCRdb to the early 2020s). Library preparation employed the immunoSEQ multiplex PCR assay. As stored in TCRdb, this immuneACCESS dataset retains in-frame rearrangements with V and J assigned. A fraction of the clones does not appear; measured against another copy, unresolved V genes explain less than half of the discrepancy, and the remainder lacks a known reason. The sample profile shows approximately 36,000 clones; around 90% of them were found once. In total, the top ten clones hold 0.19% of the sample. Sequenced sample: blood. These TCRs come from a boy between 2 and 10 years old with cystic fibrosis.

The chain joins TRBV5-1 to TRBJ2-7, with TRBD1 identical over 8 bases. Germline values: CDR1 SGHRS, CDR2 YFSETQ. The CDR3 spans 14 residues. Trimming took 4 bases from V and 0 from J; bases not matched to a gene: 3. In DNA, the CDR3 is TGCGCCAGCAGCAAGGACAGGGCCTCCTACGAGCAGTACTTC. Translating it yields CASSKDRASYEQYF.

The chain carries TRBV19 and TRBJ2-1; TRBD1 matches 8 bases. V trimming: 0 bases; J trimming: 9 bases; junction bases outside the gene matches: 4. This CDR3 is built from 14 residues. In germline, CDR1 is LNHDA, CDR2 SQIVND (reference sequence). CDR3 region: CASSIDRTGLEQFF. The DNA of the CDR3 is TGTGCCAGTAGTATAGATAGGACAGGGCTTGAGCAGTTCTTC.

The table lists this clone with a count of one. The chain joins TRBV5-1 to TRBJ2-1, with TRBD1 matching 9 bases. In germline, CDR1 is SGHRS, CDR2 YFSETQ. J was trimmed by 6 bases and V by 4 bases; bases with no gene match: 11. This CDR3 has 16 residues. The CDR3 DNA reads TGCGCCAGCAGCCCAGGGATGACAGGGGGGTTCAATGAGCAGTTCTTC. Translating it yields CASSPGMTGGFNEQFF.

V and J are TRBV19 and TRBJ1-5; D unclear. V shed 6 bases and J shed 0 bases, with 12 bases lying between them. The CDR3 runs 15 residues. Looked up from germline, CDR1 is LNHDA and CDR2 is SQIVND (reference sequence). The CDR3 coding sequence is TGTGCCAGTAGCCCCACCGGGAATAGCAATCAGCCCCAGCATTTT. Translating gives CASSPTGNSNQPQHF.

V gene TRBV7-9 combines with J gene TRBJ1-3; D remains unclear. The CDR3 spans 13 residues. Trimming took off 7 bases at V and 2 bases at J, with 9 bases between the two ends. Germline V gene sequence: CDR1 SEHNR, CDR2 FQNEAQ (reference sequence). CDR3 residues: CASTPIPGNTIYF. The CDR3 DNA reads TGTGCCAGCACCCCAATACCTGGAAACACCATATATTTT.

Here the CDR3 reads CASSIATDRGNTEAFF. The CDR3 DNA reads TGTGCCAGTAGTATAGCGACGGACAGGGGAAACACTGAAGCTTTCTTT. The V and J genes are TRBV19 and TRBJ1-1, with 9 bases that match TRBD1. The V segment lost 1 base and the J segment 2 bases; nucleotides outside the gene matches: 5. The CDR3 sequence is 16 residues long. The germline CDR1 and CDR2 sequences are LNHDA and SQIVND (reference sequence).

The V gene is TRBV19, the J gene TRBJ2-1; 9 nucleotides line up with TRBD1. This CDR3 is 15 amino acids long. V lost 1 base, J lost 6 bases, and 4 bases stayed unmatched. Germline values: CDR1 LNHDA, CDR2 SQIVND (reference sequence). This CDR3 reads CASSIGTGAFNEQFF. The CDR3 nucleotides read TGTGCCAGTAGTATAGGGACAGGGGCATTCAATGAGCAGTTCTTC.

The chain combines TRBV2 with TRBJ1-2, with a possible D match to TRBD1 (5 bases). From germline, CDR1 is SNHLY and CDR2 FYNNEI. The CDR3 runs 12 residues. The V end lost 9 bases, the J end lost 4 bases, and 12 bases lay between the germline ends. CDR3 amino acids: CARGTSLYGYTF. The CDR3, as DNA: TGTGCCAGGGGGACTTCCCTCTATGGCTACACCTTC.

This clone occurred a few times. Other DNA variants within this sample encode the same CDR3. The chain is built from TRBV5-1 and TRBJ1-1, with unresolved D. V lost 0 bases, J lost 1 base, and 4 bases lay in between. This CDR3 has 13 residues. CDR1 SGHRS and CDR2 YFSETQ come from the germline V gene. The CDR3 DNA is TGCGCCAGCAGCTTGGGGGGGAACACTGAAGCTTTCTTT. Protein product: CASSLGGNTEAFF.

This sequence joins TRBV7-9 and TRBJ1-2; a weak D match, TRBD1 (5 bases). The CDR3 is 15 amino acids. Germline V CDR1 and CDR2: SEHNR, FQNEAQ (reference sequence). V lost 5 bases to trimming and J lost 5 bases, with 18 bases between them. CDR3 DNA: TGTGCCAGCAGCACCACCCGGGGCGGATGGTATGGCTACACCTTC. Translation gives CASSTTRGGWYGYTF. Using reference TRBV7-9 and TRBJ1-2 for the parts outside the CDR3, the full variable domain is DTGVSQNPRHKITKRGQNVTFRCDPISEHNRLYWYRQTLGQGPEFLTYFQNEAQLEKSRLLSDRFSAERPKGSFSTLEIQRTEQGDSAMYLCASSTTRGGWYGYTFGSGTRLTVV.

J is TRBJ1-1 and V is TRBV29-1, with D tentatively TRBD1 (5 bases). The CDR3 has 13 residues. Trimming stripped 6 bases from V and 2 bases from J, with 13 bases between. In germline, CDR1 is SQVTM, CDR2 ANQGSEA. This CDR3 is CSVAGSKNTEAFF. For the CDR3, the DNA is TGCAGCGTCGCAGGGAGCAAAAACACTGAAGCTTTCTTT.

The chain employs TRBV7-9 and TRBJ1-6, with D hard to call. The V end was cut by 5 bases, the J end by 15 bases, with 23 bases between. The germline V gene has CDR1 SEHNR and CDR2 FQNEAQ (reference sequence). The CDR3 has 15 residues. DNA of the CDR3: TGTGCCAGCAGCCCGACCCCGGCCCCCTCCGGTCGCCTCCACTTT. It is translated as CASSPTPAPSGRLHF. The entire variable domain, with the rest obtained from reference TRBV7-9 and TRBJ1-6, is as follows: DTGVSQNPRHKITKRGQNVTFRCDPISEHNRLYWYRQTLGQGPEFLTYFQNEAQLEKSRLLSDRFSAERPKGSFSTLEIQRTEQGDSAMYLCASSPTPAPSGRLHFGNGTRLTVT.

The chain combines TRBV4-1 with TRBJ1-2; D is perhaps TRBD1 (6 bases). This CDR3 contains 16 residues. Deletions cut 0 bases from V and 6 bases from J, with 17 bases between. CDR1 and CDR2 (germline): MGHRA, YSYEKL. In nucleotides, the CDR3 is TGCGCCAGCAGCCAAGAGGGACAAGGAGCCCTTCATGGCTACACCTTC. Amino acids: CASSQEGQGALHGYTF.

In DNA form, the CDR3 reads TGTGCCAGCAGTATTCAGGGTAACACTGAAGCTTTCTTT. This encodes CASSIQGNTEAFF. The V and J genes are TRBV6-1 and TRBJ1-1; D perhaps matches TRBD1 (5 bases). Germline V lookup: CDR1 MNHNS, CDR2 SASEGT. CDR3 length: 13 residues. V gave up 5 bases and J gave up 2 bases, with 9 bases separating them.

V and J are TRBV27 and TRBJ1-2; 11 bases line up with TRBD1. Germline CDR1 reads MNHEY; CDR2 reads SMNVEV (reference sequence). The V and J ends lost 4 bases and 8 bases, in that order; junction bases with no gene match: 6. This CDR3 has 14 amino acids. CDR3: CASSWTGGMYGYTF. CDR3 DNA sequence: TGTGCCAGCAGTTGGACAGGGGGCATGTACGGCTACACCTTC.

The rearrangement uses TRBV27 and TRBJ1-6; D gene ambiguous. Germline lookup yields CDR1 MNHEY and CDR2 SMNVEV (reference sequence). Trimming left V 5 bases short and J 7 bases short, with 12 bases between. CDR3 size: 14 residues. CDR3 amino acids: CASSPREENSPLHF. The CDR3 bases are TGTGCCAGCAGTCCGAGGGAGGAGAATTCACCCCTCCACTTT.

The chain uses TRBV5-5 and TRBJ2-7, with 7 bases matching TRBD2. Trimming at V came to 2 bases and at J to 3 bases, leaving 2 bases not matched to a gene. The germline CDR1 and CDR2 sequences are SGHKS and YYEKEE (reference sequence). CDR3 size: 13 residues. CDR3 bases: TGTGCCAGCAGCTTCTCGGGAGGCTACGAGCAGTACTTC. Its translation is CASSFSGGYEQYF.

The CDR3 sequence: CASTPQSSYNEQFF. CDR3 coding DNA: TGTGCCAGTACCCCTCAGAGCTCCTACAATGAGCAGTTCTTC. This chain joins TRBV19 and TRBJ2-1; D gene uncertain. Germline CDR1 and CDR2: LNHDA and SQIVND (reference sequence). This CDR3 is built from 14 residues. V shed 7 bases and J shed 0 bases, with 10 bases lying between them.

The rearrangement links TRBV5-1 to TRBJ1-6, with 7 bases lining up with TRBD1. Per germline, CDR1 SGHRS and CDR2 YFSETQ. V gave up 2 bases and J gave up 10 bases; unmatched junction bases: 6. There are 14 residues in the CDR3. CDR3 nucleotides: TGCGCCAGCAGCTTACAGGGGTTGGGCTCACCCCTCCACTTT. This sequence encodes CASSLQGLGSPLHF.

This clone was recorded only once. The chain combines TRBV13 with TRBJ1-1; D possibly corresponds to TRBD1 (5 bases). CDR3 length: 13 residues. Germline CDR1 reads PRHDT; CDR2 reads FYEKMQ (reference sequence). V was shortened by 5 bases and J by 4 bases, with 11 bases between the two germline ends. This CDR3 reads CASSRGRGTEAFF. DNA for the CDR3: TGTGCCAGCAGCCGCGGGAGGGGCACTGAAGCTTTCTTT.

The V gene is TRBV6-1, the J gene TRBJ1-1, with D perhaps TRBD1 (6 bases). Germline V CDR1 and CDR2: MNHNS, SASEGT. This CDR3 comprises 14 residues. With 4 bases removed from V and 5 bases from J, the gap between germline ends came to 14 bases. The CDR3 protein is CASSVYREVTEAFF. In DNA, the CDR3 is TGTGCCAGCAGTGTTTACAGGGAGGTGACTGAAGCTTTCTTT.